This T cell receptor (beta chain) was profiled in a study of T-cell reconstitution after alpha-beta-depleted transplantation in children. Germline lookup yields CDR1 SGHTA and CDR2 FQGNSA. This CDR3 spans 12 amino acids. The germline V and J ends were trimmed by 1 base and 7 bases, with 8 bases remaining between them. The authors prepared the TCRbeta library with unique molecular identifiers. TCRdb re-analysed the PCR reads in MiXCR, keeping a single row per CDR3 protein. Of about 610,000 distinct CDR3 sequences listed, roughly 10% are singletons. This clonotype was found a few times. The J gene is TRBJ2-7, the V gene TRBV7-2; D remains ambiguous. This receptor was taken from a human donor who donated a stem cell graft to a child with acute myeloid leukemia. Specimen: PBMCs from the stem cell graft donor, collected from the stem cell graft. CDR3 residues: CASSLGRVEQYF. In nucleotides, the CDR3 is TGTGCCAGCAGCTTAGGACGAGTGGAGCAGTACTTC.